This is a list of T cell receptor beta chains from one sample in a study of shared clonotypes between healthy human individuals. Libraries were prepared by immunoSEQ multiplex PCR; TCRdb keeps only in-frame clonotypes and omits some of them. Of 2.5 million or so clones in the sample, more than 90% were seen once. Material for sequencing was naive CD4+ T cells sorted from blood. Receptors originate from a young man in good health. The CDR3 runs from the conserved cysteine through the conserved F or W. Fields, in order: J gene, D gene, CDR3 length, clone size, V gene, CDR3 protein, CDR3 DNA. D genes are given only for firm matches. The size of a clone is reported for some rows only, either as once, few or many, or as a class for expanded clones.

>TRBJ2-2|.|14|.|TRBV25-1
CASSIGSGTGELFF
TGTGCCAGCAGTATCGGGTCCGGCACCGGGGAGCTGTTTTTT
>TRBJ2-3|.|14|.|TRBV5-1
CASSFSTSTDTQYF
TGCGCCAGCAGCTTTAGCACTAGCACAGATACGCAGTATTTT
>TRBJ2-7|TRBD1|15|.|TRBV2
CASSQGDRGPYEQYF
TGTGCCAGCAGTCAGGGCGACAGGGGGCCCTACGAGCAGTACTTC
>TRBJ2-7|.|11|.|TRBV6-1
CASNPSHEQYF
TGTGCCAGCAATCCGAGCCACGAGCAGTACTTC
>TRBJ2-3|TRBD2|13|.|TRBV30
CAWGGEITDTQYF
TGTGCCTGGGGGGGGGAGATTACAGATACGCAGTATTTT
>TRBJ2-2|TRBD2|15|.|TRBV10-3
CAISDGSGRSGELFF
TGTGCCATCAGTGATGGTAGCGGGAGGTCCGGGGAGCTGTTTTTT
>TRBJ1-1|.|11|.|TRBV10-3
CATATGGEAFF
TGTGCCACCGCGACGGGGGGTGAAGCTTTCTTT
>TRBJ1-4|.|14|.|TRBV5-1
CASSLRRGDEKLFF
TGCGCCAGCAGCCTCAGGAGGGGGGATGAAAAACTGTTTTTT
>TRBJ1-3|TRBD1|15|few|TRBV7-9
CASSTGVGSGNTIYF
TGTGCCAGCAGCACAGGGGTTGGCTCTGGAAACACCATATATTTT
>TRBJ2-7|TRBD1|13|.|TRBV7-7
CASSPDRGNEQYF
TGTGCTAGCAGCCCCGACAGGGGTAACGAGCAGTACTTC
>TRBJ1-6|.|16|.|TRBV5-4
CASSQPKRGMDSPLHF
TGTGCCAGCAGCCAACCCAAGAGGGGGATGGATTCACCCCTCCACTTT
>TRBJ2-7|.|15|few|TRBV10-1
CASSERSGDSRKQYF
TGCGCCAGCAGTGAAAGGTCTGGGGACTCCCGAAAGCAGTACTTC
>TRBJ2-1|TRBD1|16|.|TRBV5-1
CASTYGGQGTYNEQFF
TGCGCCAGCACCTATGGGGGACAGGGTACCTACAATGAGCAGTTCTTC
>TRBJ2-1|TRBD2|17|.|TRBV2
CASNLNGASGKNNEQFF
TGTGCCAGCAACTTGAACGGGGCTAGCGGGAAAAACAATGAGCAGTTCTTC
>TRBJ1-1|.|14|.|TRBV7-2
CASSLGIRHVEAFF
TGTGCCAGCAGCTTAGGCATAAGGCATGTTGAAGCTTTCTTT
>TRBJ1-5|.|13|few|TRBV7-2
CASSTDRDGAQHF
TGTGCCAGCAGCACCGACAGAGACGGAGCCCAGCATTTT
>TRBJ1-1|.|14|.|TRBV6-6
CASSYRQGGTEAFF
TGTGCCAGCAGTTACCGGCAGGGTGGCACTGAAGCTTTCTTT
>TRBJ2-7|TRBD1|15|.|TRBV5-1
CASSSGTGPFYEQYF
TGCGCCAGCAGCTCCGGGACAGGGCCTTTCTACGAGCAGTACTTC
>TRBJ2-4|TRBD2|15|.|TRBV5-1
CASRPGLAGKNIQYF
TGCGCCAGCAGACCCGGACTAGCGGGGAAAAACATTCAGTACTTC
>TRBJ2-5|TRBD2|16|.|TRBV29-1
CSVESLAGGPRETQYF
TGCAGCGTTGAAAGCCTAGCGGGAGGGCCGCGGGAGACCCAGTACTTC
>TRBJ2-3|TRBD2|15|.|TRBV13
CASSFTSGGADTQYF
TGTGCCAGCAGCTTTACTAGCGGGGGCGCAGATACGCAGTATTTT
>TRBJ2-5|TRBD2|13|.|TRBV9
CASSPRGGETQYF
TGTGCCAGCAGCCCGCGGGGGGGAGAGACCCAGTACTTC
>TRBJ2-5|.|14|once|TRBV7-2
CASSLGGGAETQYF
TGTGCCAGCAGCTTAGGCGGAGGGGCAGAGACCCAGTACTTC
>TRBJ1-1|.|16|.|TRBV18
CASSPPVGGKATEAFF
TGTGCCAGCTCACCGCCCGTGGGGGGGAAGGCCACTGAAGCTTTCTTT
>TRBJ2-2|TRBD2|17|.|TRBV6-7
CASSYPAGGPNTGELFF
TGTGCCAGCAGTTACCCGGCGGGAGGACCTAACACCGGGGAGCTGTTTTTT
>TRBJ2-3|.|16|.|TRBV10-3
CAISGEDGGDTDTQYF
TGTGCCATCAGTGGGGAGGACGGGGGAGACACAGATACGCAGTATTTT
>TRBJ1-5|TRBD1|16|.|TRBV4-1
CASSQAWTGSRQPQHF
TGCGCCAGCAGCCAAGCGTGGACAGGGTCAAGGCAGCCCCAGCATTTT
>TRBJ2-2|.|13|once|TRBV5-1
CASSELGTGELFF
TGCGCCAGCAGTGAGTTGGGCACCGGGGAGCTGTTTTTT
>TRBJ2-5|TRBD1|16|.|TRBV7-6
CASSPGTGGGWETQYF
TGTGCCAGCAGCCCCGGGACAGGGGGCGGGTGGGAGACCCAGTACTTC
>TRBJ1-1|.|15|.|TRBV7-2
CASSPPMGGNTEAFF
TGTGCCAGCAGCCCCCCCATGGGGGGGAACACTGAAGCTTTCTTT
>TRBJ1-5|.|14|.|TRBV2
CASSRVRGDQPQHF
TGTGCCAGCAGTCGGGTCAGGGGCGATCAGCCCCAGCATTTT
>TRBJ2-7|.|15|.|TRBV7-9
CASSFRGAQNHEQYF
TGTGCCAGCAGCTTTCGAGGGGCTCAGAACCACGAGCAGTACTTC
>TRBJ2-5|TRBD2|15|.|TRBV5-4
CASSLEELAEETQYF
TGTGCCAGCAGCTTGGAGGAGCTAGCGGAAGAGACCCAGTACTTC
>TRBJ2-2|.|16|.|TRBV9
CASSSDPGTNTGELFF
TGTGCCAGCAGCTCCGACCCAGGGACGAACACCGGGGAGCTGTTTTTT
>TRBJ1-2|TRBD1|17|.|TRBV28
CASSSDRGRTPGYGYTF
TGTGCCAGCAGTTCAGACAGGGGGCGAACCCCAGGCTATGGCTACACCTTC
>TRBJ2-1|.|15|.|TRBV5-1
CASSLGDRDYNEQFF
TGCGCCAGCAGCTTGGGGGATCGGGACTACAATGAGCAGTTCTTC
>TRBJ2-3|TRBD2|16|.|TRBV6-6
CASSRGLAGGPDTQYF
TGTGCCAGCAGTCGTGGACTAGCGGGGGGCCCAGATACGCAGTATTTT
>TRBJ1-1|.|13|.|TRBV30
CAWGDTGGTEAFF
TGTGCCTGGGGAGACACGGGGGGGACTGAAGCTTTCTTT
>TRBJ2-7|TRBD2|12|.|TRBV7-2
CASSRPSGRVYF
TGTGCCAGCAGCCGACCTAGCGGGAGGGTTTACTTC
>TRBJ1-3|.|15|.|TRBV7-2
CASSLGPLSGNTIYF
TGTGCCAGCAGCTTAGGGCCGCTCTCTGGAAACACCATATATTTT
>TRBJ2-3|TRBD2|16|.|TRBV19
CASSISTLAATDTQYF
TGTGCCAGTAGTATATCGACACTAGCGGCCACAGATACGCAGTATTTT
>TRBJ1-1|.|13|.|TRBV5-1
CASSQNDGTEAFF
TGCGCCAGCAGCCAAAACGACGGCACTGAAGCTTTCTTT
>TRBJ1-2|.|16|.|TRBV5-4
CASSFRGGLLLSGYTF
TGTGCCAGCAGCTTTCGGGGAGGTCTCCTTTTAAGCGGCTACACCTTC
>TRBJ1-5|.|16|once|TRBV19
CASSIVDRVSNQPQHF
TGTGCCAGTAGTATAGTTGATAGGGTCAGCAATCAGCCCCAGCATTTT
>TRBJ1-5|TRBD1|14|.|TRBV19
CASSGTGSNQPQHF
TGTGCCAGTAGTGGGACAGGGAGCAATCAGCCCCAGCATTTT
>TRBJ2-5|.|15|.|TRBV6-1
CASTQARGGLETQYF
TGTGCCAGCACTCAGGCCAGGGGAGGCCTGGAGACCCAGTACTTC
>TRBJ2-2|.|16|.|TRBV7-6
CASSLLAVPNTGELFF
TGTGCCAGCAGCCTACTTGCTGTGCCGAACACCGGGGAGCTGTTTTTT
>TRBJ1-1|TRBD1|14|.|TRBV30
CAWSAVQGWTEAFF
TGTGCCTGGAGTGCTGTACAGGGGTGGACTGAAGCTTTCTTT
>TRBJ2-5|.|12|.|TRBV2
CASSELAETQYF
TGTGCCAGCAGTGAACTAGCGGAGACCCAGTACTTC
>TRBJ1-2|.|13|.|TRBV28
CASNGGANYGYTF
TGTGCCAGCAACGGGGGTGCCAACTATGGCTACACCTTC
>TRBJ2-1|TRBD2|14|.|TRBV4-1
CASTRGGIDNEQFF
TGCGCCAGCACCCGGGGGGGAATCGACAATGAGCAGTTCTTC
>TRBJ2-3|TRBD2|17|.|TRBV10-3
CAISVSPGGRSTDTQYF
TGTGCCATCAGTGTATCTCCGGGAGGGAGGAGCACAGATACGCAGTATTTT
>TRBJ2-2|TRBD2|16|once|TRBV5-1
CASSLVATSSTGELFF
TGCGCCAGCAGCTTGGTGGCGACTAGCAGCACCGGGGAGCTGTTTTTT